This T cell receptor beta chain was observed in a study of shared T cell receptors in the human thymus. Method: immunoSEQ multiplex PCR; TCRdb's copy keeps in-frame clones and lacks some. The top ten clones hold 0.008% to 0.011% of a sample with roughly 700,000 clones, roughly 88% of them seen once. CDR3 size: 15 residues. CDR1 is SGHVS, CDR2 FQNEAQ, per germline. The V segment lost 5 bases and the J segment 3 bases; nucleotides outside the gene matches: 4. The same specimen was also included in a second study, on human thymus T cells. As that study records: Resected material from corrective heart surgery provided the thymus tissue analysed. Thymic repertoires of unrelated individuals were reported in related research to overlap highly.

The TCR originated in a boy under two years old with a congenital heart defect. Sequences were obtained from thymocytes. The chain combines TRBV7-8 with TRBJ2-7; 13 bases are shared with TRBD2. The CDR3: CASSPGLAGVYEQYF. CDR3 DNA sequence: TGTGCCAGCAGCCCCGGACTAGCGGGAGTCTACGAGCAGTACTTC.